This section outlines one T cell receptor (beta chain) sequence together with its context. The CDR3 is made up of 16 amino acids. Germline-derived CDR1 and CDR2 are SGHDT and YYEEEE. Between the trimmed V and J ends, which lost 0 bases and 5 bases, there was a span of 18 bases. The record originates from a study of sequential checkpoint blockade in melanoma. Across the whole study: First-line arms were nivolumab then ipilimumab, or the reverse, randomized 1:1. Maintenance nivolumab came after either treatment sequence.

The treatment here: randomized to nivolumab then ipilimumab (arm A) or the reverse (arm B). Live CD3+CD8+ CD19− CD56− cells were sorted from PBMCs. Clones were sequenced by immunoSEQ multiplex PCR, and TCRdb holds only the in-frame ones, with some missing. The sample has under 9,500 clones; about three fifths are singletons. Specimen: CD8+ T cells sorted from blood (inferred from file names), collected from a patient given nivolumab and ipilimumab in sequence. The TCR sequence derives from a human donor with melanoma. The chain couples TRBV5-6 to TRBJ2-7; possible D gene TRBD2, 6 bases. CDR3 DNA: TGTGCCAGCAGCTTGGCCGCCCGGCGGGACGGGAACGAGCAGTACTTC. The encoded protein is CASSLAARRDGNEQYF. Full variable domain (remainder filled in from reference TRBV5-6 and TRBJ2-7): DAGVTQSPTHLIKTRGQQVTLRCSPKSGHDTVSWYQQALGQGPQFIFQYYEEEERQRGNFPDRFSGHQFPNYSSELNVNALLLGDSALYLCASSLAARRDGNEQYFGPGTRLTVT.